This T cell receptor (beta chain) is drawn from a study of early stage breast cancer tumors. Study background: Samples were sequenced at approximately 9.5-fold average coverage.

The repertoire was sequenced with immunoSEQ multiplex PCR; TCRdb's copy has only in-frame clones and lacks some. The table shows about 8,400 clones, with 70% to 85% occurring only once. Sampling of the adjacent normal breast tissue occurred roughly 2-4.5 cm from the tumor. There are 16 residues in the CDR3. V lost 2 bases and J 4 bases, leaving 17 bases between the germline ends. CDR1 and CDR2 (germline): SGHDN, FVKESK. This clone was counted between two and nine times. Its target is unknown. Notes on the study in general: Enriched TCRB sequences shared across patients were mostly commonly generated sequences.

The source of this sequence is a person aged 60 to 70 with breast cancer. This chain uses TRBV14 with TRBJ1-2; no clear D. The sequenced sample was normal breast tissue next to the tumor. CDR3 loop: CASSQLSPGRFYGYTF. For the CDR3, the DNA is TGTGCCAGCAGCCAATTGAGCCCTGGACGATTCTATGGCTACACCTTC.